This entry lists 7 T cell receptor beta chains sequenced from one sample in a study of cytomegalovirus exposure and HLA in healthy donors. The PCR was carried out with 60 Vbeta primers and 13 Jbeta primers. The assay was immunoSEQ multiplex PCR, and TCRdb's table has in-frame clones only and misses some. This table holds tens of thousands of clones. The material sequenced was PBMCs. The receptors were sampled from a man between 35 and 55 years old in good health and CMV-seronegative.

The chain recombines TRBV27 with TRBJ1-1; 7 bases map to TRBD1. CDR3 length: 15 residues. Germline V gene sequence: CDR1 MNHEY, CDR2 SMNVEV (reference sequence). After removal of 0 bases from V and 4 bases from J, the junction contained 5 bases not matched to a gene. The CDR3 protein is CASSLSGGEGTEAFF. The CDR3 bases are TGTGCCAGCAGTTTATCAGGGGGCGAGGGCACTGAAGCTTTCTTT.

V and J are TRBV6-1 and TRBJ2-7; 9 bases fit TRBD1. The CDR3 length is 13 residues. The ends lost 7 bases at V and 6 bases at J; junction bases unmatched: 7. Looked up from germline, CDR1 is MNHNS and CDR2 is SASEGT. The CDR3, as DNA: TGTGCCAGCACGGACAGGGGAGGCGCCGAGCAGTACTTC. As protein: CASTDRGGAEQYF.

The chain recombines TRBV7-2 with TRBJ1-5; the D is unclear. CDR1 SGHTA and CDR2 FQGNSA come from the germline V gene. This CDR3 is 16 amino acids long. V gave up 1 base and J gave up 0 bases, with 10 bases separating them. Written as DNA, the CDR3 is TGTGCCAGCAGCTTAGTGGGCACCGCTAGCAATCAGCCCCAGCATTTT. It yields the protein CASSLVGTASNQPQHF. Complete variable domain (other parts from reference TRBV7-2 and TRBJ1-5): GAGVSQSPSNKVTEKGKDVELRCDPISGHTALYWYRQSLGQGLEFLIYFQGNSAPDKSGLPSDRFSAERTGGSVSTLTIQRTQQEDSAVYLCASSLVGTASNQPQHFGDGTRLSIL.

The chain uses TRBV27 and TRBJ1-5; D might be TRBD1 (6 bases). V lost 2 bases and J 2 bases, leaving 16 bases between the germline ends. CDR3 length equals 17 residues. Germline-derived CDR1 and CDR2 are MNHEY and SMNVEV (reference sequence). As DNA, the CDR3 is TGTGCCAGCAGTTTAGGGGGGGCGCGGGTAGGCAATCAGCCCCAGCATTTT. Translating gives CASSLGGARVGNQPQHF.

This rearrangement joins TRBV19 to TRBJ1-2, with TRBD1 identical over 9 bases. CDR1 LNHDA and CDR2 SQIVND come from the germline V gene (reference sequence). Unmatched junction bases numbered 13, after V lost 5 bases and J lost 6 bases. The CDR3 is 16 residues long. The CDR3: CASSPGTGLTRDGYTF. The CDR3 nucleotides read TGTGCCAGTAGTCCTGGGACAGGGCTAACCCGTGATGGCTACACCTTC.

The rearrangement uses TRBV5-1 and TRBJ2-1; possible D gene TRBD2, 5 bases. Germline lookup yields CDR1 SGHRS and CDR2 YFSETQ. The V end lost 2 bases, the J end lost 4 bases, and 10 bases lay between the germline ends. This CDR3 region has 14 residues. CDR3 in DNA: TGCGCCAGCAGCTTAAGCGGTACATACAATGAGCAGTTCTTC. Its translation is CASSLSGTYNEQFF. The entire variable domain, with the rest obtained from reference TRBV5-1 and TRBJ2-1, is as follows: KAGVTQTPRYLIKTRGQQVTLSCSPISGHRSVSWYQQTPGQGLQFLFEYFSETQRNKGNFPGRFSGRQFSNSRSEMNVSTLELGDSALYLCASSLSGTYNEQFFGPGTRLTVL.

The chain couples TRBV6-5 to TRBJ1-3, with TRBD1 identical over 10 bases. Germline V lookup: CDR1 MNHEY, CDR2 SVGAGI. The CDR3 is 13 residues long. The junction had 9 bases not matched to a gene; V was cut back by 7 bases and J by 12 bases. The CDR3 sequence is CASTQGQGTNIYF. Here the CDR3 DNA reads TGTGCCAGCACTCAGGGACAGGGGACGAACATATATTTT.